Following are 17 T cell receptor beta chains from one sample sequenced in a study of blood T cells in healthy people across ages. The authors ran a second PCR of 7 to 11 cycles using a sample-barcoded 5' primer and a J-beta primer mix. One entry per CDR3 protein results from TCRdb running MiXCR on the 5' RACE reads. The sample lists some 700,000 distinct CDR3 sequences; 22% were seen once. The sequenced sample was blood. The source of these receptors is a man between 65 and 85 years old in good health.

The chain is built from TRBV21-1 and TRBJ2-5; the table's D call, TRBD2, has no DNA check behind it. TRBV21-1 is recorded as a pseudogene. The CDR3 sequence is 16 residues long. CDR3 amino acids: CASSKIGLAGKETQYF. As DNA, the CDR3 is TGTGCCAGCAGCAAAATCGGTCTAGCGGGGAAAGAGACCCAGTACTTC.

The chain is built from TRBV4-2 and TRBJ2-3; 7 nucleotides line up with TRBD2. The CDR3 contains 16 residues. The trim removed 1 base at V and 2 bases at J, leaving 6 bases unmatched. CDR1 is LGHNA, CDR2 YNFKEQ, per germline. As DNA, the CDR3 is TGTGCCAGCAGCCAAGGGGCGGGGGACCCCACAGATACGCAGTATTTT. Protein product: CASSQGAGDPTDTQYF.

The chain links TRBV4-1 to TRBJ2-4, with D unresolved. Germline V gene lookup returns CDR1 MGHRA and CDR2 YSYEKL. The CDR3 length is 14 residues. V gave up 1 base and J gave up 4 bases, with 8 bases separating them. The CDR3 DNA sequence: TGCGCCAGCAGCCAAGGATTAGGAAAAAACATTCAGTACTTC. Translated: CASSQGLGKNIQYF.

This clonotype has a count of ten or more. The V and J genes are TRBV3-1 and TRBJ2-4; D is ambiguous. Germline loops: CDR1 LGHDT, CDR2 YNNKEL (reference sequence). The germline V and J ends were trimmed by 4 bases and 0 bases, with 13 bases remaining between them. CDR3 length equals 16 residues. The CDR3 DNA reads as TGTGCCAGCAGCCGCCCCGATGACTTAGCCAAAAACATTCAGTACTTC. Translation gives CASSRPDDLAKNIQYF.

The rearrangement uses TRBV6-2 or TRBV6-3 and TRBJ2-1, with TRBD2 identical over 10 bases. CDR3 length: 16 amino acids. The germline V gene encodes CDR1 MNHEY and CDR2 SVGEGT. Trimming removed 0 bases from V and 10 bases from J; junction bases left unmatched: 9. CDR3 residues: CASSYSPSGRLLEQFF. CDR3 in DNA: TGTGCCAGCAGTTACTCGCCTAGCGGGAGATTATTGGAGCAGTTCTTC.

The J gene is TRBJ1-3, the V gene TRBV19, with D perhaps TRBD1 (5 bases). Deletions cut 6 bases from V and 0 bases from J, with 12 bases between. Germline V lookup: CDR1 LNHDA, CDR2 SQIVND (reference sequence). The CDR3 has 15 amino acids. The DNA for the CDR3 is TGTGCCAGTAGCCGGGGGTATTACTCTGGAAACACCATATATTTT. Translating gives CASSRGYYSGNTIYF. Looking up the rest from reference TRBV19 and TRBJ1-3 gives the full variable domain: DGGITQSPKYLFRKEGQNVTLSCEQNLNHDAMYWYRQDPGQGLRLIYYSQIVNDFQKGDIAEGYSVSREKKESFPLTVTSAQKNPTAFYLCASSRGYYSGNTIYFGEGSWLTVV.

V is TRBV3-1 and J is TRBJ1-2; D possibly corresponds to TRBD1 (6 bases). CDR3 size: 16 residues. CDR1 is LGHDT and CDR2 is YNNKEL in the germline V gene (reference sequence). V was cut by 1 base and J by 0 bases, with 12 bases left in between. The CDR3 here is CASSQALGQPNYGYTF. The CDR3 nucleotides are TGTGCCAGCAGCCAAGCTCTGGGACAACCTAACTATGGCTACACCTTC.

This clonotype was recorded at least ten times. The chain has TRBV10-3 and TRBJ2-1, with D unresolved. This CDR3 contains 11 residues. V lost 2 bases to trimming and J lost 7 bases, with 3 bases between them. Germline V gene sequence: CDR1 ENHRY, CDR2 SYGVKD. The CDR3 sequence is CAISELNEQFF. CDR3 DNA: TGTGCCATCAGTGAGCTGAATGAGCAGTTCTTC.

This chain connects TRBV7-2 to TRBJ2-5, with D perhaps being TRBD1 or TRBD2 (5 bases each). V was pared by 2 bases and J by 4 bases, with 11 bases between. Germline-derived CDR1 and CDR2 are SGHTA and FQGNSA. This CDR3 is 14 amino acids long. CDR3 bases: TGTGCCAGCAGCTTACGTTGGGGACGAGAGACCCAGTACTTC. Translated: CASSLRWGRETQYF. The whole variable domain, remainder taken from reference TRBV7-2 and TRBJ2-5, is GAGVSQSPSNKVTEKGKDVELRCDPISGHTALYWYRQSLGQGLEFLIYFQGNSAPDKSGLPSDRFSAERTGGSVSTLTIQRTQQEDSAVYLCASSLRWGRETQYFGPGTRLLVL.

This clonotype was counted at least ten times. J is TRBJ2-7 and V is TRBV11-2; D is undetermined. The CDR3 loop spans 11 amino acids. Trimming shortened V by 6 bases and J by 3 bases, and 6 bases separated the two germline ends. Germline CDR1 reads SGHAT; CDR2 reads FQNNGV. Written as DNA, the CDR3 is TGTGCCAGCAGTCATTACTACGAGCAGTACTTC. Translating it yields CASSHYYEQYF.

This clonotype has a handful of counts. The chain links TRBV7-6 to TRBJ2-2, with D hard to call. Germline V CDR1 and CDR2: SGHVS, FNYEAQ. The CDR3 loop spans 15 amino acids. V lost 2 bases and J lost 1, with 8 bases in between. CDR3 residues: CASSLIIQNTGELFF. CDR3 DNA sequence: TGTGCCAGCAGCTTAATAATCCAGAACACCGGGGAGCTGTTTTTT.

This clonotype showed up just a few times. The CDR3 nucleotides are TGTGCCAGCAGCCATGGTTCGCGGTACGAGCAGTACGTC. As protein: CASSHGSRYEQYV. The genes are TRBV3-1 and TRBJ2-7; D gene uncertain. V lost 3 bases, J lost 4 bases, and 10 bases lay in between. This CDR3 region has 13 residues. CDR1 LGHDT and CDR2 YNNKEL come from the germline V gene (reference sequence).

The chain joins TRBV18 to TRBJ2-1; D possibly matches TRBD1 or TRBD2 (5 bases each). Germline CDR1 is KGHSH and CDR2 is LQKENI. CDR3 length: 13 amino acids. Trimming cost V 5 bases and J 8 bases, with 13 bases left between them. The CDR3 spells CASSSGTRDEQFF. In nucleotides, the CDR3 is TGTGCCAGCTCATCGGGGACGCGGGATGAGCAGTTCTTC.

V gene TRBV18 combines with J gene TRBJ2-7; D is tentatively TRBD1 or TRBD2 (5 bases each). The V gene lost 2 bases and the J gene lost 4 bases, with 9 bases spanning the gap. Germline CDR1 KGHSH, CDR2 LQKENI. The CDR3 sequence is 13 residues long. The DNA of the CDR3 is TGTGCCAGCTCACCATCGGGGCAGTACGAGCAGTACTTC. It encodes CASSPSGQYEQYF.

The chain carries TRBV3-1 and TRBJ2-5; 12 bases agree with TRBD2. CDR1 is LGHDT, CDR2 YNNKEL, per germline (reference sequence). The CDR3 is 16 amino acids. Losses at the gene ends were 1 base for V and 5 bases for J; bases not matched to a gene: 5. The CDR3 DNA is TGTGCCAGCAGCCAAGGCCTAGCGGGGGGGCATGAGACCCAGTACTTC. Amino acids: CASSQGLAGGHETQYF.

This clonotype was observed a few times. This chain connects TRBV12-3 or TRBV12-4 to TRBJ1-5, with a weak D call TRBD1 (6 bases). Trimming took 4 bases from V and 4 from J, leaving 17 bases between them. This CDR3 region has 16 residues. CDR3 amino acids: CASSSGHTLGNQPQHF. The DNA of the CDR3 is TGTGCCAGCAGTTCGGGACATACACTGGGTAATCAGCCCCAGCATTTT.

This clonotype has just a few counts. The rearrangement uses TRBV11-2 and TRBJ2-3; 15 bases are a match to TRBD2. The junction had 4 bases not matched to a gene; V was cut back by 5 bases and J by 1 base. Germline loops: CDR1 SGHAT, CDR2 FQNNGV. This CDR3 has 17 amino acids. The CDR3 nucleotides are TGTGCCAGCAGCGCCAGGACTAGCGGGAGGGGCACAGATACGCAGTATTTT. It codes for CASSARTSGRGTDTQYF.